This TCR beta chain was obtained from a study of T cells in Graves' hyperthyroidism and ophthalmopathy. The CDR3 is 13 amino acids. The V end was cut by 1 base, the J end by 5 bases, with 7 bases between. Germline assignment: CDR1 SEHNR and CDR2 FQNEAQ (reference sequence). This clonotype was recorded many times. Patients affected by ophthalmopathy presented a Clinical Activity Score of at least 3, a NOSPECS grade of at least 4, and disease duration below 3 months. Orbital computed tomography, thyroid ultrasound, serum thyroxine and TRAb, and clinical symptoms together informed the diagnoses. The PBMCs studied were ones that came from 10 ml fresh peripheral blood. RNA transcripts yielded amplified TCR beta CDR3 regions. During a first-round RT-PCR of the TCR CDR3, the HTBI primer set was used. Using its own MiXCR run on the multiplex PCR reads, TCRdb lists one record per CDR3 protein. The data show around 600,000 distinct CDR3 sequences, with about a sixth seen just once and less than 3.5% held by the top ten.

This chain uses TRBV7-9 with TRBJ2-3, with unresolved D. Input material: blood. This TCR came from a woman between 40 and 55 years old with Graves' ophthalmopathy. CDR3 in DNA: TGTGCCAGCAGCTTAGTTACGGGAGATACGCAGTATTTT. This sequence encodes CASSLVTGDTQYF.